A selection of T cell receptor beta chains follows, all from one sample in a study of blood T cells in healthy people across ages. TCRdb itself ran the 5' RACE reads through MiXCR, one entry per CDR3 protein. The data contain roughly 1.6 million distinct CDR3 sequences, about 35% of them seen just once; the ten biggest clones take up approximately 10%. The specimen was blood. The receptors were gathered from a woman aged 25 to 39 in good health. CDR3s include the opening cysteine and the closing phenylalanine or tryptophan. A D gene is named only where the DNA matches it firmly. Some rows mark clone size as missing; the rest say once, few, many or name a class of expanded clone.

>NA|TRBV27|TRBJ2-5|NA
CASSPTPRQMTQYF
TGTGCCAGCAGCCCGACCCCGAGGCAAATGACCCAGTACTTC
>NA|TRBV20-1|TRBJ1-2|NA
CSARDRGPLLTNYGYTF
TGCAGTGCTAGAGATAGGGGACCCCTCCTCACTAACTATGGCTACACCTTC
>NA|TRBV28|TRBJ2-7|NA
CASSKGDSYEQYF
TGTGCCAGCAGTAAAGGGGATTCCTACGAGCAGTACTTC
>few|TRBV6-1|TRBJ1-2|NA
CASSADRGIGYTF
TGTGCCAGCAGTGCGGACAGAGGAATCGGCTACACCTTC
>NA|TRBV3-1|TRBJ2-7|TRBD2
CASSLVGTSNERYF
TGTGCCAGCAGCTTGGTGGGGACTAGCAACGAGCGGTACTTC
>few|TRBV9|TRBJ2-1|NA
CASSLPRASEGNEQFF
TGTGCCAGCAGCCTCCCCCGGGCTTCGGAGGGCAATGAGCAGTTCTTC
>NA|TRBV28|TRBJ2-1|NA
CASSFRQNTYNEQFF
TGTGCCAGCAGTTTCAGGCAGAACACCTACAATGAGCAGTTCTTC
>many|TRBV11-2|TRBJ1-2|NA
CASSLGGMPGYTF
TGTGCCAGCAGCTTGGGGGGAATGCCTGGCTACACCTTC
>NA|TRBV28|TRBJ1-5|NA
CATQDTNQPQHF
TGTGCCACTCAGGATACAAATCAGCCCCAGCATTTT
>NA|TRBV12-3/TRBV12-4|TRBJ1-2|NA
CASSHIGGGYGYTF
TGTGCCAGCAGTCACATCGGGGGGGGCTATGGCTACACCTTC
>NA|TRBV20-1|TRBJ2-3|NA
CSVAGGGPDTQYF
TGCAGCGTAGCTGGGGGGGGCCCTGATACGCAGTATTTT
>once|TRBV12-3/TRBV12-4|TRBJ1-1|NA
CAGYPGVNTEAFF
TGTGCCGGCTATCCCGGGGTGAACACTGAAGCTTTCTTT
>few|TRBV10-3|TRBJ1-1|TRBD1
CATRVGTENTEAFF
TGTGCCACCCGTGTGGGGACAGAGAACACTGAAGCTTTCTTT
>NA|TRBV20-1|TRBJ2-1|TRBD2
CSATGLAGMDYNEQFF
TGCAGTGCCACCGGACTAGCGGGCATGGATTACAATGAGCAGTTCTTC
>NA|TRBV9|TRBJ1-2|TRBD1
CASSLSTGTNYGYTF
TGTGCCAGCAGCCTATCGACAGGGACTAACTATGGCTACACCTTC
>NA|TRBV7-2|TRBJ1-2|NA
CASSRVGDYGYTF
TGTGCCAGCAGCCGAGTTGGAGACTATGGCTACACCTTC
>NA|TRBV7-2|TRBJ2-3|NA
CASGSPAPPGRATDTQYF
TGTGCCAGCGGCTCCCCCGCCCCTCCGGGACGGGCAACAGATACGCAGTATTTT
>many|TRBV10-3|TRBJ2-3|NA
CAISEGTDTQYF
TGTGCCATCAGTGAGGGGACAGATACGCAGTATTTT
>NA|TRBV6-6|TRBJ2-2|NA
CATGSTATNTGELFF
TGTGCCACCGGGTCGACAGCTACGAACACCGGGGAGCTGTTTTTT
>few|TRBV20-1|TRBJ2-7|TRBD1
CSATRGDSTYEQYF
TGCAGTGCTACCAGAGGGGACAGCACCTACGAGCAGTACTTC
>NA|TRBV4-1|TRBJ1-2|TRBD1
CASSPQAGQGGHTF
TGCGCCAGCAGCCCCCAAGCGGGACAGGGTGGCCACACCTTC
>NA|TRBV20-1|TRBJ1-1|NA
CSSISGGLGEAFF
TGCAGTTCCATATCCGGGGGATTAGGTGAAGCTTTCTTT
>few|TRBV5-6|TRBJ2-5|NA
CASSLTRGARETQYF
TGTGCCAGCAGCTTGACCAGGGGAGCAAGGGAAACCCAGTACTTC
>NA|TRBV5-6|TRBJ2-3|TRBD2
CASSFWTSGSTDTQYF
TGTGCCAGCAGCTTCTGGACTAGCGGTAGCACAGATACGCAGTATTTT
>few|TRBV7-6|TRBJ2-1|TRBD2
CASTRQGGSNEQFF
TGTGCCAGCACGAGGCAGGGCGGGAGCAATGAGCAGTTCTTC
>once|TRBV20-1|TRBJ2-5|TRBD1
CSASSHRTGHEETQYF
TGCAGTGCTAGTAGCCATCGGACAGGTCACGAGGAGACCCAGTACTTC
>NA|TRBV20-1|TRBJ2-1|TRBD2
CSARTAGPSYNEQFF
TGCAGTGCTAGAACAGCGGGACCCTCCTACAATGAGCAGTTCTTC
>few|TRBV10-1|TRBJ2-3|NA
CASSANKAATQYF
TGCGCCAGCAGTGCGAACAAAGCCGCTACGCAGTATTTT
>few|TRBV20-1|TRBJ1-2|NA
CSAALRVGYTF
TGCAGTGCCGCCCTCAGAGTGGGCTACACCTTC
>NA|TRBV20-1|TRBJ2-1|TRBD2
CSAKTSGGTSSYNEQFF
TGCAGTGCCAAGACTAGCGGGGGGACCAGCTCCTACAATGAGCAGTTCTTC
>NA|TRBV5-1|TRBJ1-1|NA
CASRGIDGARDTEAFF
TGCGCCAGCAGGGGAATAGACGGGGCGCGGGACACTGAAGCTTTCTTT
>NA|TRBV12-3/TRBV12-4|TRBJ2-3|TRBD2
CASSPSGSRGTDTQYF
TGTGCCAGCAGTCCAAGCGGGAGCCGCGGCACAGATACGCAGTATTTT
>NA|TRBV6-8|TRBJ1-5|TRBD1
CASSYSSGIRGEDRENSNQPQHF
TGTGCCAGCAGTTACTCGAGTGGGATTCGAGGGGAGGACAGGGAGAATAGCAATCAGCCCCAGCATTTT
>NA|TRBV11-2|TRBJ2-5|NA
CAGSLGRGGISSEQYF
TGTGCCGGCAGCTTAGGCCGTGGGGGGATATCGAGTGAGCAGTACTTC
>few|TRBV30|TRBJ2-7|NA
CAWGLAYYEQYF
TGTGCCTGGGGACTTGCCTACTACGAGCAGTACTTC
>few|TRBV12-3/TRBV12-4|TRBJ2-1|NA
CASSPLGLLPGDEQFF
TGTGCCAGCAGTCCGCTGGGCCTTCTACCCGGCGATGAGCAGTTCTTC
>few|TRBV7-8|TRBJ1-5|TRBD1
CASSLGTGGRNQPQHF
TGTGCCAGCAGCTTGGGGACAGGGGGACGCAATCAGCCCCAGCATTTT
>NA|TRBV4-1|TRBJ2-7|TRBD2
CASSPGTSYYEQYF
TGCGCCAGCAGCCCCGGGACTAGCTACTACGAGCAGTACTTC
>many|TRBV2|TRBJ2-3|NA
CASSAGGDTQYF
TGTGCCAGCAGTGCAGGAGGGGATACGCAGTATTTT
>NA|TRBV6-5|TRBJ2-7|TRBD2
CASSFQGLAIDEQYF
TGTGCCAGCAGTTTCCAGGGACTAGCAATTGACGAGCAGTACTTC
>many|TRBV29-1|TRBJ2-4|TRBD1
CSVAGQGTAKNIQYF
TGCAGCGTTGCGGGACAGGGGACGGCCAAAAACATTCAGTACTTC
>NA|TRBV11-2|TRBJ2-7|NA
CASSLNLQAPNEQYF
TGTGCCAGCAGCCTTAACCTACAGGCACCTAACGAGCAGTACTTC
>NA|TRBV12-3/TRBV12-4|TRBJ2-6|NA
CASSLGAGSGANVLTF
TGTGCCAGCAGTTTAGGGGCGGGCTCTGGGGCCAACGTCCTGACTTTC
>NA|TRBV27|TRBJ2-7|NA
CASSFLGAGSEQYF
TGTGCCAGCAGTTTCCTGGGGGCGGGGAGCGAGCAGTACTTC
>NA|TRBV29-1|TRBJ2-3|TRBD1
CGVQGDRGTDTQYF
TGCGGCGTCCAAGGGGACAGGGGCACAGATACGCAGTATTTT
>NA|TRBV4-2|TRBJ1-2|NA
CASSQDRGRGFDYGYTF
TGTGCCAGCAGCCAAGATCGGGGGAGAGGGTTCGACTATGGCTACACCTTC
>few|TRBV29-1|TRBJ1-2|NA
CSVNQGKEYGYTF
TGCAGCGTTAATCAGGGGAAAGAATATGGCTACACCTTC
>NA|TRBV4-1|TRBJ1-2|TRBD1
CASSPFGGGNYGYTF
TGCGCCAGCAGCCCCTTCGGAGGGGGCAACTATGGCTACACCTTC
>NA|TRBV3-1|TRBJ2-7|NA
CASSQGRTAYEQYF
TGTGCCAGCAGCCAAGGAAGGACAGCCTACGAGCAGTACTTC
>few|TRBV5-1|TRBJ2-3|TRBD2
CASSLGGTRDDTQYF
TGCGCCAGCAGCTTGGGAGGGACTAGAGACGATACGCAGTATTTT
>NA|TRBV7-6|TRBJ2-7|NA
CASSLRLNDEQYF
TGTGCCAGCAGCTTGCGACTAAACGACGAGCAGTACTTC
>NA|TRBV20-1|TRBJ2-3|TRBD2
CSATPSGELTDTQYF
TGCAGTGCTACCCCTAGCGGGGAACTCACAGATACGCAGTATTTT
>many|TRBV10-3|TRBJ1-1|NA
CAISESIGAEAFF
TGTGCCATCAGTGAGTCGATCGGGGCTGAAGCTTTCTTT
>NA|TRBV5-1|TRBJ1-1|NA
CASRVQGLPNTEAFF
TGCGCCAGCAGGGTTCAGGGGCTCCCAAACACTGAAGCTTTCTTT